Listed below are T cell receptor beta chains from one sample, sequenced in a study of T cells in Graves' hyperthyroidism and ophthalmopathy. Via MiXCR, TCRdb re-called the multiplex PCR reads, giving one row per CDR3 protein. The sample contains 470,000 or so distinct CDR3 sequences, around 21% of which appear only once. The sequenced sample consisted of blood. Source of these receptors: a man aged 18 to 29 with Graves' hyperthyroidism. Each CDR3 is given with its conserved first and last residue. Each record gives: V gene, J gene, D gene, clone size, CDR3 DNA, CDR3 protein. The D gene is left open where the match is weak. Size tells how often a clone was seen (once, few, many) or the class of an expanded clone, and some rows leave it out.

v_call: TRBV6-1; j_call: TRBJ2-7; d_call: NA; clone_size: NA; cdr3_nt: TGTGCCAGCAGGGCGACCAGGAGGGGTGTGGGAGCCTACGAGCAGTACTTC; cdr3_aa: CASRATRRGVGAYEQYF
v_call: TRBV19; j_call: TRBJ2-5; d_call: NA; clone_size: few; cdr3_nt: TGTGCCAGTAGTATACCTGGACTAACGGAGACCCAGTACTTC; cdr3_aa: CASSIPGLTETQYF
v_call: TRBV12-3/TRBV12-4; j_call: TRBJ1-5; d_call: NA; clone_size: many; cdr3_nt: TGTGCCAGCAACCAAGGACAGATCAATCAGCCCCAGCATTTT; cdr3_aa: CASNQGQINQPQHF
v_call: TRBV12-3/TRBV12-4; j_call: TRBJ1-1; d_call: NA; clone_size: many; cdr3_nt: TGCGCCAGCAGCTTGGCCCAAAACACTGAAGCTTTCTTT; cdr3_aa: CASSLAQNTEAFF
v_call: TRBV24-1; j_call: TRBJ1-2; d_call: NA; clone_size: many; cdr3_nt: TGTGCCACCAGTGATCCGGGGCAGTTCTATGGCTACACCTTC; cdr3_aa: CATSDPGQFYGYTF
v_call: TRBV15; j_call: TRBJ2-5; d_call: NA; clone_size: many; cdr3_nt: TGTGCCACCAGCAATTTTAGGGGGGTTCGAGAGACCCAGTACTTC; cdr3_aa: CATSNFRGVRETQYF
v_call: TRBV28; j_call: TRBJ2-7; d_call: NA; clone_size: many; cdr3_nt: TGTGCCAGCAGTTTAATTAGCTCCTACGAGCAGTACTTC; cdr3_aa: CASSLISSYEQYF
v_call: TRBV18; j_call: TRBJ1-2; d_call: NA; clone_size: many; cdr3_nt: TGTGCCAGCTCACCAGGGCAAGACCCAAACTATGGCTACACCTTC; cdr3_aa: CASSPGQDPNYGYTF
v_call: TRBV15; j_call: TRBJ2-5; d_call: NA; clone_size: many; cdr3_nt: TGTGCCACCAGCACCCCGACTAGTGGGACAAAATGGATCCAGTACTTC; cdr3_aa: CATSTPTSGTKWIQYF
v_call: TRBV7-9; j_call: TRBJ2-7; d_call: NA; clone_size: many; cdr3_nt: TGTGCCAGCAGCAACTATGCCAGGGCCGGTTACGAGCAGTACTTC; cdr3_aa: CASSNYARAGYEQYF
v_call: TRBV6-1; j_call: TRBJ2-7; d_call: NA; clone_size: NA; cdr3_nt: TGTGCCAGCAGTGAGCGTAGGAGCTCCTACGAGCAGTACTTC; cdr3_aa: CASSERRSSYEQYF
v_call: TRBV19; j_call: TRBJ1-2; d_call: NA; clone_size: many; cdr3_nt: TGTGCCAGTAGTATCGCGGCGGACTATGGCTACACCTTC; cdr3_aa: CASSIAADYGYTF
v_call: TRBV6-1; j_call: TRBJ1-2; d_call: NA; clone_size: many; cdr3_nt: TGTGCCAGCAGTGAAGGGCAGGTCTATGGCTACACCTTC; cdr3_aa: CASSEGQVYGYTF
v_call: TRBV6-5; j_call: TRBJ1-6; d_call: TRBD1; clone_size: NA; cdr3_nt: TGTGCCAGCAGTTACTCGGGACAGGCTTGGAATTCACCCCTCCACTTT; cdr3_aa: CASSYSGQAWNSPLHF
v_call: TRBV7-3; j_call: TRBJ2-7; d_call: NA; clone_size: many; cdr3_nt: TGTGCCAGCAGCTTACGGGACCCCCCCGAGCAGTACTTC; cdr3_aa: CASSLRDPPEQYF
v_call: TRBV28; j_call: TRBJ1-2; d_call: NA; clone_size: once; cdr3_nt: TGTGCCAGCAGTTTATTCGGATATAACTATGGCTACACCTTC; cdr3_aa: CASSLFGYNYGYTF
v_call: TRBV7-6; j_call: TRBJ2-7; d_call: NA; clone_size: NA; cdr3_nt: TGTGCCAGCAGCCGGGAGTACAACTACGAGCAGTACTTC; cdr3_aa: CASSREYNYEQYF
v_call: TRBV9; j_call: TRBJ2-5; d_call: NA; clone_size: many; cdr3_nt: TGTGCCAGCAGCGTCGGTCCCTCAGGGGAGACCCAGTACTTC; cdr3_aa: CASSVGPSGETQYF
v_call: TRBV7-3; j_call: TRBJ1-1; d_call: NA; clone_size: many; cdr3_nt: TGTGCCAGCAGCTTAGCCTCCGAGAACACTGAAGCTTTCTTT; cdr3_aa: CASSLASENTEAFF
v_call: TRBV11-2; j_call: TRBJ2-7; d_call: NA; clone_size: many; cdr3_nt: TGTGCCACCTCCCCAGGGTTAGTCTACGAGCAGTACTTC; cdr3_aa: CATSPGLVYEQYF
v_call: TRBV24-1; j_call: TRBJ2-7; d_call: NA; clone_size: many; cdr3_nt: TGTGCCACCAGTGACGGATCTTCCTACGAGCAGTACTTC; cdr3_aa: CATSDGSSYEQYF
v_call: TRBV9; j_call: TRBJ1-1; d_call: NA; clone_size: NA; cdr3_nt: TGTGCCAGCAGCGTAGACATCGAGAACACTGAAGCTTTCTTT; cdr3_aa: CASSVDIENTEAFF
v_call: TRBV25-1; j_call: TRBJ1-2; d_call: NA; clone_size: many; cdr3_nt: TGTGCCAGCAGTCGCGTCAACTATGGCTACACCTTC; cdr3_aa: CASSRVNYGYTF
v_call: TRBV20-1; j_call: TRBJ2-2; d_call: NA; clone_size: many; cdr3_nt: TGCAGTGCTAGAGAGATTGGCACCTCCACCGGGGAGCTGTTTTTT; cdr3_aa: CSAREIGTSTGELFF
v_call: TRBV12-3/TRBV12-4; j_call: TRBJ2-7; d_call: NA; clone_size: many; cdr3_nt: TGTGCCAGCACCATAGGAGGGGGCAGCTACGAGCAGTACTTC; cdr3_aa: CASTIGGGSYEQYF
v_call: TRBV19; j_call: TRBJ1-1; d_call: NA; clone_size: many; cdr3_nt: TGTGCCAGTGCTGATGGGACCGGGGTGCCTGAAGCTTTCTTT; cdr3_aa: CASADGTGVPEAFF
v_call: TRBV12-3/TRBV12-4; j_call: TRBJ1-2; d_call: TRBD1; clone_size: few; cdr3_nt: TGTGCCAGCAGACCCACCGGGACAGGGCACTATGGCTACACCTTC; cdr3_aa: CASRPTGTGHYGYTF
v_call: TRBV2; j_call: TRBJ2-7; d_call: NA; clone_size: few; cdr3_nt: TGTGCACTCCTATTAAAGGACTCGAAGAACGAGCAGTACTTC; cdr3_aa: CALLLKDSKNEQYF
v_call: TRBV2; j_call: TRBJ1-2; d_call: TRBD1; clone_size: many; cdr3_nt: TGTGCCAGCAGTGAGGGACAGAACTATGGCTACACCTTC; cdr3_aa: CASSEGQNYGYTF
v_call: TRBV4-1; j_call: TRBJ2-7; d_call: TRBD1; clone_size: few; cdr3_nt: TGCGCCAGCAGCCAAGAGTTTAGCGAGGGGGCGTACGAGCAGTACTTC; cdr3_aa: CASSQEFSEGAYEQYF
v_call: TRBV5-1; j_call: TRBJ2-7; d_call: NA; clone_size: many; cdr3_nt: TGTGCCAGCAGCTTAGCAGGAAACGAGCAGTACTTC; cdr3_aa: CASSLAGNEQYF
v_call: TRBV6-5; j_call: TRBJ2-7; d_call: NA; clone_size: NA; cdr3_nt: TGTGCCAGCAGTTCCGCAACCAGCAGCTACGAGCAGTACTTC; cdr3_aa: CASSSATSSYEQYF
v_call: TRBV12-3/TRBV12-4; j_call: TRBJ2-7; d_call: NA; clone_size: few; cdr3_nt: TGTGCCAGCAGTTTAACGGGATTCCGATACGAGCAGTACTTC; cdr3_aa: CASSLTGFRYEQYF
v_call: TRBV7-8; j_call: TRBJ2-1; d_call: NA; clone_size: NA; cdr3_nt: TGTGCCAGCAGCTTAGCTCCGAGGAATGAGCAGTTCTTC; cdr3_aa: CASSLAPRNEQFF
v_call: TRBV28; j_call: TRBJ2-2; d_call: NA; clone_size: many; cdr3_nt: TGTGCCAGCAGTTCTAGGGTGATGAACACCGGGGAGCTGTTTTTT; cdr3_aa: CASSSRVMNTGELFF
v_call: TRBV12-3/TRBV12-4; j_call: TRBJ2-4; d_call: TRBD2; clone_size: many; cdr3_nt: TGTGCCAGCAGGCGGGAGAGAGCCAAAAACATTCAGTACTTC; cdr3_aa: CASRRERAKNIQYF
v_call: TRBV18; j_call: TRBJ1-1; d_call: NA; clone_size: few; cdr3_nt: TGTGCCAGCTCACCACTCCGGGACCTGAACACTGAAGCTTTCTTT; cdr3_aa: CASSPLRDLNTEAFF
v_call: TRBV28; j_call: TRBJ2-7; d_call: NA; clone_size: few; cdr3_nt: TGTGCCAGCGCCTCGGAGGGGAGCTCCTACGAGCAGTACTTC; cdr3_aa: CASASEGSSYEQYF
v_call: TRBV11-2; j_call: TRBJ2-7; d_call: NA; clone_size: many; cdr3_nt: TGTGCCAGCAGCTTAGATCACAACAGCGCCTACGAGCAGTACTTC; cdr3_aa: CASSLDHNSAYEQYF
v_call: TRBV28; j_call: TRBJ2-5; d_call: TRBD2; clone_size: few; cdr3_nt: TGTGCCAGCAGTTTATCAGCGGGGGGATGGCAAGAGACCCAGTACTTC; cdr3_aa: CASSLSAGGWQETQYF
v_call: TRBV20-1; j_call: TRBJ2-7; d_call: TRBD2; clone_size: NA; cdr3_nt: TGCAGTGCTCACCCTCCCCGGGAGGCGAATCAATACGAGCAGTACTTC; cdr3_aa: CSAHPPREANQYEQYF
v_call: TRBV7-9; j_call: TRBJ1-5; d_call: TRBD1; clone_size: many; cdr3_nt: TGTGCCAGCAGTCCTCAGGGGGCAAACAATCAGCCCCAGCATTTT; cdr3_aa: CASSPQGANNQPQHF
v_call: TRBV2; j_call: TRBJ1-3; d_call: NA; clone_size: many; cdr3_nt: TGTGCCAGCAGTGTTCGTGGGAACGGAAACACCATATATTTT; cdr3_aa: CASSVRGNGNTIYF
v_call: TRBV28; j_call: TRBJ1-1; d_call: NA; clone_size: NA; cdr3_nt: TGTGCCAGCAGTGAAGGGATCGAGAGGGCTTTCTTT; cdr3_aa: CASSEGIERAFF
v_call: TRBV11-2; j_call: TRBJ1-2; d_call: NA; clone_size: many; cdr3_nt: TGTGCCAGCAGCACCCCGATGGACTCTTTCCCTTTGGGCTACACCTTC; cdr3_aa: CASSTPMDSFPLGYTF
v_call: TRBV5-5; j_call: TRBJ2-5; d_call: TRBD2; clone_size: NA; cdr3_nt: TGTGCCAGCAGCTTGCGCAGCGGGGGTACAGAGACCCAGTACTTC; cdr3_aa: CASSLRSGGTETQYF
v_call: TRBV20-1; j_call: TRBJ2-2; d_call: NA; clone_size: many; cdr3_nt: TGCAGTGCTAGAGATTTCCCGAAGACCGGGGAGCTGTTTTTT; cdr3_aa: CSARDFPKTGELFF
v_call: TRBV10-3; j_call: TRBJ1-1; d_call: NA; clone_size: many; cdr3_nt: TGTGCCATCAGTGCAGTCTTACGAGACGGTGGGTTGGCTTTCTTT; cdr3_aa: CAISAVLRDGGLAFF
v_call: TRBV12-3/TRBV12-4; j_call: TRBJ1-2; d_call: TRBD1; clone_size: many; cdr3_nt: TGTGCCAGCAGTTTGCTCTCGGGACAGTTCTATGGCTACACCTTC; cdr3_aa: CASSLLSGQFYGYTF
v_call: TRBV27; j_call: TRBJ1-1; d_call: NA; clone_size: NA; cdr3_nt: TGTGCCAGCAGTTTATCAGGGGCTATATGGAACACTGAAGCTTTCTTT; cdr3_aa: CASSLSGAIWNTEAFF
v_call: TRBV11-2; j_call: TRBJ2-5; d_call: TRBD1; clone_size: NA; cdr3_nt: TGTGCCAGCAGCCTACCCACCGGGACAGAGAATTACCAAGAGACCCAGTACTTC; cdr3_aa: CASSLPTGTENYQETQYF
v_call: TRBV20-1; j_call: TRBJ1-2; d_call: NA; clone_size: many; cdr3_nt: TGCAGTGCTAGAGATTTGCGGGGATGGAACTATGGCTACACCTTC; cdr3_aa: CSARDLRGWNYGYTF
v_call: TRBV6-1; j_call: TRBJ2-2; d_call: NA; clone_size: many; cdr3_nt: TGTGCCAGCAGGGAGGATAGGGGACAAGGCGGGGAGCTGTTTTTT; cdr3_aa: CASREDRGQGGELFF
v_call: TRBV28; j_call: TRBJ2-7; d_call: TRBD1; clone_size: many; cdr3_nt: TGTGCCAGCAGTTCACCCCCCCCGGACAGGGGCGCCTACGAGCAGTACTTC; cdr3_aa: CASSSPPPDRGAYEQYF
v_call: TRBV6-5; j_call: TRBJ1-2; d_call: TRBD1; clone_size: many; cdr3_nt: TGTGCCAGCATGGGACAGGGAAGGAATGGCTACACCTTC; cdr3_aa: CASMGQGRNGYTF
v_call: TRBV12-3/TRBV12-4; j_call: TRBJ2-2; d_call: NA; clone_size: NA; cdr3_nt: TGTGCCAGCAGTTTTGTGGAGGATTTCACCGGGGAGCTGTTTTTT; cdr3_aa: CASSFVEDFTGELFF
v_call: TRBV6-2/TRBV6-3; j_call: TRBJ2-7; d_call: NA; clone_size: NA; cdr3_nt: TGTGCCAGCACCGGTGTTGAGATGGGGGCCTACGAGCAGTACTTC; cdr3_aa: CASTGVEMGAYEQYF
v_call: TRBV6-1; j_call: TRBJ2-7; d_call: TRBD2; clone_size: many; cdr3_nt: TGTGCCAGCAGCCCCAATAGCGGGGGGCTGTACGAGCAGTACTTC; cdr3_aa: CASSPNSGGLYEQYF
v_call: TRBV30; j_call: TRBJ2-7; d_call: NA; clone_size: NA; cdr3_nt: TGTGCCTGGAGTCAACGACTTGCGAGCGAGCAGTACTTC; cdr3_aa: CAWSQRLASEQYF